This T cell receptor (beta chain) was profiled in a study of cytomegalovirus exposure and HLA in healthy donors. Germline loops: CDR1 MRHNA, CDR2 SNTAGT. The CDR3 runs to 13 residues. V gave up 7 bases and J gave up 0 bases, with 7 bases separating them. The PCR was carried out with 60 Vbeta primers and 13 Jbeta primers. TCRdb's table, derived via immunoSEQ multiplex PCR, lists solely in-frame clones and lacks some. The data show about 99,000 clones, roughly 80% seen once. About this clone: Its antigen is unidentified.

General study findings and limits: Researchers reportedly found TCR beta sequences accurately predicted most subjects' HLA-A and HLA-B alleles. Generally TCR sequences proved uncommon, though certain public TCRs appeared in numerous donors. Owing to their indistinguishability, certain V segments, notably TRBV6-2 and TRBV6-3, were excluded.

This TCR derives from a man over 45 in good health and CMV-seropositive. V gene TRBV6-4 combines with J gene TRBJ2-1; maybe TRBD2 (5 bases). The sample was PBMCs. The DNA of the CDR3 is TGTGCCAGCAAAGCGGACTCCTACAATGAGCAGTTCTTC. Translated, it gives CASKADSYNEQFF.